The sequence of this T cell receptor beta chain was determined in a study of blood T cell repertoires in COVID-19. Background on the study: The study drew acute and convalescent COVID-19 samples from the United States, Italy and Spain. T cells, B-cell-depleted T cells, or PBMCs supplied cDNA or gDNA.

This clone was seen once. In the source study's methods: Amplification of reference gene primers was used by the study to estimate nucleated cell counts. The repertoire was sequenced with immunoSEQ multiplex PCR; TCRdb's copy has only in-frame clones and lacks some. The V and J calls and clone size come from that table; D and trimming were worked out from the DNA. The table records 110,000 to 150,000 clones, 80% of them present only once. The CDR3 spans 15 residues. The germline CDR1 and CDR2 sequences are SGHTA and FQGTGA. Trimming removed 0 bases from V and 5 bases from J; junction bases left unmatched: 6.

The sequence came from a man between 65 and 85 years old who had recovered from COVID-19. V and J are TRBV7-3 and TRBJ2-5; 7 bases line up with TRBD2. Sequenced material: peripheral blood. CDR3 loop: CASSLTSGLGETQYF. The CDR3 DNA sequence: TGTGCCAGCAGCTTAACTAGCGGGCTAGGGGAGACCCAGTACTTC.